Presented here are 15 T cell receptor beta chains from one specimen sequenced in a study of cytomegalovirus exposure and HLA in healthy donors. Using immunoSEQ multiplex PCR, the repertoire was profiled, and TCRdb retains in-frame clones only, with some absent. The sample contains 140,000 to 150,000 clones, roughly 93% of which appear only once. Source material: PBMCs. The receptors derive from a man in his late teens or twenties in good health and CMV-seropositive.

CDR3 protein: CASSHGQVSGNTIYF. CDR3 in DNA: TGTGCCAGCAGCCACGGACAGGTCTCTGGAAACACCATATATTTT. The genes are TRBV4-2 and TRBJ1-3; 7 nucleotides agree with TRBD1. This CDR3 comprises 15 residues. Germline loops: CDR1 LGHNA, CDR2 YNFKEQ. V lost 3 bases and J lost 0; bases outside the gene matches: 2.

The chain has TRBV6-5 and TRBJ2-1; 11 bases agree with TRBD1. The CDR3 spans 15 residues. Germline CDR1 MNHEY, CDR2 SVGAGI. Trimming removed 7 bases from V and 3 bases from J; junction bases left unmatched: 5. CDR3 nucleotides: TGTGCCAGCAATAAAGGGACAGGGGGCTACAATGAGCAGTTCTTC. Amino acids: CASNKGTGGYNEQFF.

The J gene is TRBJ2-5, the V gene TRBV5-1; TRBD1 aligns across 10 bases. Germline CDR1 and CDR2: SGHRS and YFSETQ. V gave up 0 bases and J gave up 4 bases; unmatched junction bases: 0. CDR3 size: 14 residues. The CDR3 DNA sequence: TGCGCCAGCAGCTTGGGGGACAGGGGAGAGACCCAGTACTTC. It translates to CASSLGDRGETQYF.

The CDR3 is CASTRDYGKNIQYF. CDR3 sequence (DNA): TGTGCCAGCACTCGGGATTACGGCAAAAACATTCAGTACTTC. V usage is TRBV28 and J usage is TRBJ2-4, with D perhaps TRBD2 (5 bases). There are 14 residues in the CDR3. With 7 bases removed from V and 3 bases from J, the gap between germline ends came to 13 bases. The germline CDR1 and CDR2 sequences are MDHEN and SYDVKM.

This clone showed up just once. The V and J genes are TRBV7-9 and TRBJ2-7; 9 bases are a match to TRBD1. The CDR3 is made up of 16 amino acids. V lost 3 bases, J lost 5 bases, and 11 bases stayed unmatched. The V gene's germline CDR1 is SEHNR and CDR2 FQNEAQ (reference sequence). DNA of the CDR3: TGTGCCAGCAGCTTTTCCATCGGGACAGGGAAACACGAGCAGTACTTC. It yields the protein CASSFSIGTGKHEQYF. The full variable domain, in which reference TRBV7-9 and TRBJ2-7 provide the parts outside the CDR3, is DTGVSQNPRHKITKRGQNVTFRCDPISEHNRLYWYRQTLGQGPEFLTYFQNEAQLEKSRLLSDRFSAERPKGSFSTLEIQRTEQGDSAMYLCASSFSIGTGKHEQYFGPGTRLTVT.

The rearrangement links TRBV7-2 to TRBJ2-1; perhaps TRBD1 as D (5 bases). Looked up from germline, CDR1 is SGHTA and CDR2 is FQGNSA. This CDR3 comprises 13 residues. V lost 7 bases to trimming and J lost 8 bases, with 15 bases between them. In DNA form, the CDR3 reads TGTGCCAGCACCCCATTCCAGGGCCATGAGCAGTTCTTC. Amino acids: CASTPFQGHEQFF.

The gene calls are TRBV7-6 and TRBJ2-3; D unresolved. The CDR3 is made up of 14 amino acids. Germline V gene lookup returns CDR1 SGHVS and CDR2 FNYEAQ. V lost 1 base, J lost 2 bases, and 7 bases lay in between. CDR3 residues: CASSLVGDTDTQYF. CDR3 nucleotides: TGTGCCAGCAGCTTAGTGGGCGACACAGATACGCAGTATTTT. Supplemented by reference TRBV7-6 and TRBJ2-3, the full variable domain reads GAGVSQSPRYKVTKRGQDVALRCDPISGHVSLYWYRQALGQGPEFLTYFNYEAQQDKSGLPNDRFSAERPEGSISTLTIQRTEQRDSAMYRCASSLVGDTDTQYFGPGTRLTVL.

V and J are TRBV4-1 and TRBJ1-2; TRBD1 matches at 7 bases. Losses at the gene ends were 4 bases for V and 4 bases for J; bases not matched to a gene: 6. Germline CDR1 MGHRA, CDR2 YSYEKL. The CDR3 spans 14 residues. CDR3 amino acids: CASSLSGTAYGYTF. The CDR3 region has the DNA TGCGCCAGCAGCCTTTCGGGGACAGCCTATGGCTACACCTTC.

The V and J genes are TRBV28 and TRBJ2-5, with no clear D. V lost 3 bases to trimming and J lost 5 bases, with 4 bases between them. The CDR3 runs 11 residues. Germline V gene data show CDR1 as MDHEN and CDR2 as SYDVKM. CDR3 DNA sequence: TGTGCCAGCAGTTTCCGGGAGACCCAGTACTTC. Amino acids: CASSFRETQYF.

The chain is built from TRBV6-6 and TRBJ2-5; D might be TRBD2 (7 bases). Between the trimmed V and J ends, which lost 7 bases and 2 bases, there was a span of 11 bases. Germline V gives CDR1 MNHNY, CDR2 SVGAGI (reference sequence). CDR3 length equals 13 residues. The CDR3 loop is CASTRGGQETQYF. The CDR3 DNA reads TGTGCCAGCACCAGGGGAGGGCAAGAGACCCAGTACTTC.

CDR3 in amino acids: CASSQDSLGLAYEQYF. In nucleotides, the CDR3 is TGCGCCAGCAGCCAAGATTCCCTCGGGCTAGCTTACGAGCAGTACTTC. The chain combines TRBV4-1 with TRBJ2-7, with D perhaps TRBD2 (5 bases). Germline loops: CDR1 MGHRA, CDR2 YSYEKL. CDR3 length equals 16 residues. V was trimmed by 0 bases and J by 4 bases, leaving 16 bases between them.

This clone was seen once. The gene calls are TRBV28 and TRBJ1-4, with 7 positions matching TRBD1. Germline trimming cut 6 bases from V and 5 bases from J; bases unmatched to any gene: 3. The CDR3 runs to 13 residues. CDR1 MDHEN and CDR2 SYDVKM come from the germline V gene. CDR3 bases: TGTGCCAGCAGACAGGGGAGGAATGAAAAACTGTTTTTT. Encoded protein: CASRQGRNEKLFF.

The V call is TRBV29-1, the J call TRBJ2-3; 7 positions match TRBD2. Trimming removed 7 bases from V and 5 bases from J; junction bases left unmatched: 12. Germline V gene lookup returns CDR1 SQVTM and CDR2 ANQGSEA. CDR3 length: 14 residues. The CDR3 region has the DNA TGCAGCGCCCACTATGCGGGGGAGGGAGATACGCAGTATTTT. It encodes CSAHYAGEGDTQYF.

CDR3 amino acids: CASTYRGENYGYTF. The CDR3 region has the DNA TGCGCCAGCACCTACAGGGGGGAAAACTATGGCTACACCTTC. The chain recombines TRBV5-1 with TRBJ1-2; the match to TRBD1 covers 8 bases. The CDR3 runs to 14 residues. Germline V gene sequence: CDR1 SGHRS, CDR2 YFSETQ. With V trimmed by 6 bases and J by 2 bases, 6 bases remained unmatched.

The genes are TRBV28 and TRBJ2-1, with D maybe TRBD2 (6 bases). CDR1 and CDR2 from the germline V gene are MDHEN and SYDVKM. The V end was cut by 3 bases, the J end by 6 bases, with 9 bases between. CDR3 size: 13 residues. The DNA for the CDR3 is TGTGCCAGCAGTTTGACGGGACTCAATGAGCAGTTCTTC. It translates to CASSLTGLNEQFF.